This T cell receptor (beta chain) was recorded in a study of blood T cell repertoires in COVID-19. Study-level information: Sites in the United States, Italy and Spain provided acute and convalescent COVID-19 samples. PBMCs, B-cell-depleted T cells, or T cells provided the cDNA or gDNA that made up the material.

The CDR3 runs 16 residues. Trimming at V came to 4 bases and at J to 10 bases, leaving 15 bases not matched to a gene. Germline V CDR1 and CDR2: MNHEY, SMNVEV (reference sequence). Original processing methods: For nucleated cells, counts were estimated from reference gene primer amplification. Clones were sequenced by immunoSEQ multiplex PCR, and TCRdb holds only the in-frame ones, with some missing. Clone size and the V and J calls come from that table; the DNA yielded D and trimming. The sample lists over 250,000 clones; approximately 88% were seen once. This receptor was obtained from a woman in her twenties or thirties with acute or convalescent COVID-19. The sequenced sample consisted of peripheral blood. The V call is TRBV27, the J call TRBJ2-1, with 8 bases aligning to TRBD1. CDR3 residues: CASSSRGLGDGVEQFF. In nucleotides, the CDR3 is TGTGCCAGCAGTTCCAGGGGGCTTGGCGATGGCGTCGAGCAGTTCTTC.